The following is a T cell receptor beta chain sequence with its context. The antigen remains unidentified. The V end lost 7 bases, the J end lost 2 bases, and 13 bases lay between the germline ends. Germline-derived CDR1 and CDR2 are SQVTM and ANQGSEA. The CDR3 runs to 13 residues. The data were obtained in a study of OX40 agonist ivuxolimab in advanced cancers. Overall study findings and caveats: Specificity for antigen went undetermined in the expanded peripheral T cells. Low clonal expansion, among the lowest seen, marked partial responders at 0.1-3.0 mg/kg.

Clones were read by immunoSEQ multiplex PCR, and TCRdb kept only the in-frame ones, dropping some. This sample carries 55,000 to 75,000 clones, about four fifths of them seen once, and the ten largest clones take 5%. The TCR was taken from an adult with an advanced solid tumor such as melanoma, head and neck, liver or kidney cancer. Sequencing used CD4+ or CD8+ T cells sorted from blood, obtained in a trial of the OX40 agonist ivuxolimab. V is TRBV29-1 and J is TRBJ2-3; maybe TRBD1 (6 bases). The CDR3 region is CSADSKFTDTQYF. The CDR3 nucleotides read TGCAGCGCGGACAGTAAGTTCACAGATACGCAGTATTTT.